This entry lists 8 T cell receptor beta chains sequenced from one sample in a study of blood T cell repertoires in COVID-19. The table came from immunoSEQ multiplex PCR; TCRdb's copy has only in-frame clones and leaves some out. The table records some 150,000 clones, 70% to 85% of them present only once. The sequenced sample was peripheral blood. The source of these receptors is a man aged 60-69 years who had recovered from COVID-19.

The V call is TRBV5-1, the J call TRBJ2-7, with 16 bases identical to TRBD2. This CDR3 has 16 amino acids. The V and J ends lost 2 bases and 5 bases, in that order; junction bases with no gene match: 4. Germline V lookup: CDR1 SGHRS, CDR2 YFSETQ. DNA for the CDR3: TGCGCCAGCAGCTTAGGGACTAGCGGGGGGGCCAACGAGCAGTACTTC. It specifies CASSLGTSGGANEQYF.

The chain joins TRBV7-2 to TRBJ2-5, with 7 bases identical to TRBD1. The V and J ends lost 3 bases and 2 bases, in that order; junction bases with no gene match: 9. This CDR3 comprises 16 residues. The germline gives CDR1 SGHTA, CDR2 FQGNSA. The CDR3 nucleotides read TGTGCCAGCAGCTTGAACCCCCCGGGACAGCAAGAGACCCAGTACTTC. Translated, it gives CASSLNPPGQQETQYF.

The chain links TRBV11-3 to TRBJ1-3; D uncertain. Germline assignment: CDR1 SGHNT and CDR2 YENEEA. The germline V and J ends were trimmed by 1 base and 4 bases, with 11 bases remaining between them. The CDR3 sequence is 15 residues long. The CDR3 sequence: CASSLGNSGGNTIYF. For the CDR3, the DNA is TGTGCCAGCAGCTTAGGAAACAGCGGAGGAAACACCATATATTTT.

A single count supports this clone. CDR3 protein: CASIPADRGRNNEQFF. DNA for the CDR3: TGTGCCAGCATTCCGGCGGACAGGGGGCGCAACAATGAGCAGTTCTTC. V is TRBV2 and J is TRBJ2-1, with 11 nucleotides matching TRBD1. This CDR3 has 16 amino acids. CDR1 is SNHLY and CDR2 is FYNNEI in the germline V gene. The ends lost 7 bases at V and 5 bases at J; junction bases unmatched: 10.

This chain joins TRBV9 and TRBJ2-7; TRBD2 might be the D (7 bases). Germline V gene data show CDR1 as SGDLS and CDR2 as YYNGEE. The CDR3 length is 13 residues. V lost 4 bases, J lost 7 bases, and 15 bases lay in between. The CDR3 DNA reads TGTGCCAGCAGCTCGGGGGGCCGGTATGAGCAGTACTTC. Translating it yields CASSSGGRYEQYF.

The chain uses TRBV7-9 and TRBJ1-4; D gene ambiguous. Trimming left V 7 bases short and J 0 bases short, with 6 bases between. The CDR3 is 13 residues long. Germline V gives CDR1 SEHNR, CDR2 FQNEAQ (reference sequence). For the CDR3, the DNA is TGTGCCAGCACTGTCGCAACTAATGAAAAACTGTTTTTT. Its protein is CASTVATNEKLFF.

The rearrangement joins TRBV27 to TRBJ1-2; 10 bases align to TRBD1. The CDR3 is made up of 14 amino acids. The V and J ends lost 6 bases and 4 bases, in that order; junction bases with no gene match: 5. Germline CDR1 and CDR2: MNHEY and SMNVEV (reference sequence). In nucleotides, the CDR3 is TGTGCCAGCAGGGGACAGGGGACCTTCTATGGCTACACCTTC. As protein: CASRGQGTFYGYTF.

The chain joins TRBV15 to TRBJ2-3, with D unclear. This CDR3 has 13 amino acids. Germline V lookup: CDR1 LNHNV, CDR2 YYDKDF (reference sequence). V was cut by 0 bases and J by 3 bases, with 4 bases left in between. CDR3 in amino acids: CATSRDKTDTQYF. Written as DNA, the CDR3 is TGTGCCACCAGCAGAGACAAAACAGATACGCAGTATTTT. The entire variable domain, with the rest obtained from reference TRBV15 and TRBJ2-3, is as follows: DAMVIQNPRYQVTQFGKPVTLSCSQTLNHNVMYWYQQKSSQAPKLLFHYYDKDFNNEADTPDNFQSRRPNTSFCFLDIRSPGLGDTAMYLCATSRDKTDTQYFGPGTRLTVL.